This record covers a single T cell receptor beta chain. The antigen is not known. With 8 bases removed from V and 5 bases from J, the gap between germline ends came to 15 bases. CDR1 and CDR2 from the germline V gene are GTSNPN and SVGIG (reference sequence). The CDR3 has 13 amino acids. This sample was included in a study of blood T cells in healthy people across ages. The second PCR ran about 6 to 12 cycles with a sample-barcoded 5' primer and J-beta primers. Each cDNA molecule received a tag from a template-switch adaptor that had 12 random nucleotides. TCRdb reprocessed the 5' RACE reads via MiXCR and lists one record per CDR3 protein. The sample shows about 1,800,000 distinct CDR3 sequences, 25% to 30% of them seen only once. Whole-study findings and limits: Long-lived donors exceeded aged donors in naive CD4+ cells and diversity. Age showed a roughly linear inverse relationship with TCR beta diversity per million T cells.

This sequence originates from a woman younger than 45 in good health. The V call is TRBV30, the J call TRBJ2-2, with D perhaps TRBD2 (7 bases). Sequencing was performed on blood. For the CDR3, the DNA is TGTGCCCGGGGGGCGGCTGGAACCGGGGAGCTGTTTTTT. Residues: CARGAAGTGELFF.